This T cell receptor beta chain was found in a study of identical twins. TCRdb fed the 5' RACE reads into MiXCR, producing one record per CDR3 protein. Counted here are roughly 720,000 distinct CDR3 sequences, approximately 18% occurring once; the ten biggest clones make up 10% to 15%. This clonotype was observed a few times. Its antigen is not known. CDR3 length: 14 amino acids. Trimming shortened V by 9 bases and J by 2 bases, and 13 bases separated the two germline ends. Whole-study results and caveats: Within beta out-of-frame sequences, the excess sharing observed between twins was weaker.

This sample also belongs to another study, concerning T cells expressing NK-cell markers. That source reports: Five or six donors carried dominant NKG2C+ clonotypes that made up roughly 1.0-8% of their CD8+ T cells. A handful of donors showed these clonotypes also leading the CD3+CD56-NKG2C+ fraction.

This receptor was taken from a woman aged 18-35 years in good health. The J gene is TRBJ2-2, the V gene TRBV12-3 or TRBV12-4; D might be TRBD2 (5 bases). The material sequenced was PBMCs. CDR3 residues: CASAGLVNTGELFF. CDR3 in DNA: TGTGCCAGTGCCGGACTGGTAAACACCGGGGAGCTGTTTTTT.